What follows is one T cell receptor beta chain and its context. The sample holds a few counts of this clonotype. Its antigen remains undetermined. It has no much larger one-base neighbor in the sample; base qualities were not kept. The CDR3 goes from the cysteine to the phenylalanine over 15 residues. Only CDR3 DNA is held: 45 bases, read in frame from base 1. The trim is 6 bases for V and 13 bases for J, with a gap of 22 bases between the germline ends. The sample originates from a study of response to subunit inactivated influenza vaccine (dated by TCRdb to 2016 to 2019). About the study as a whole: Deep quantitative profiling of the T cell receptor repertoire was used in the study to follow responses to a trivalent subunit inactivated influenza vaccine.

Overall study outcomes, separate from this receptor: The authors suggested that each seasonal influenza vaccination may recruit only a limited number of new T cells.

Libraries were made using RT-PCR. The sequencing machine was an Illumina HiSeq 2500. The public reads were run again by TCRdb, first through fastp at Q25 and then through MiXCR, and only productive beta chains were kept. Rows are combined by CDR3 protein, so each entry shows the most common genes and DNA. Counted in this sample were 500,000 to 650,000 distinct CDR3 sequences; less than 10% of them appeared once. 10% to 15% of the sample belongs to the ten largest clones. The source was PBMCs from blood, collected less than 30 months after vaccination. This clonotype originated in a man aged 45 to 75 who received an inactivated influenza vaccine. Donor details come from another sample of the same person, matched by shared clones. Recombination linked TRBV12-3 or TRBV12-4 to TRBJ1-6, with the D gene not clear enough to name. The sequenced DNA: TGTGCCAGCAGAGAAACTAGAGGCGTTTCCACCCCCCTCCACTTT. This sequence encodes CASRETRGVSTPLHF.